This T cell receptor (beta chain) stems from a study of shared clonotypes between healthy human individuals. Study-wide background: Per donor, three plates held CD4 naive cells, three held CD4 memory, two held CD8 naive and one held CD8 memory.

Points from the study as a whole: Limitation of the genetic and exposure-history diversity represented came from the few donors.

Comment on this clone: What it binds is not known.

Germline CDR1 LNHNV, CDR2 YYDKDF (reference sequence). The CDR3 has 14 residues. The ends were cut back, 4 bases at V and 0 bases at J, with 10 bases in the middle. Genomic DNA of each subset was evenly split across several immunoSEQ plates. Profiling relied on immunoSEQ multiplex PCR, and the TCRdb table lists in-frame clones only, not all of them. The table has millions of clones, around nine tenths seen once. The sequence derives from a man between 18 and 29 years old in good health. The chain carries TRBV15 and TRBJ2-7; the D gene is possibly TRBD2 (6 bases). Sequencing input: naive CD4+ T cells sorted from blood. Subset: CD45RA+ positively selected. The DNA for the CDR3 is TGTGCCACCAGCATTGCGGGGAGCTCCTACGAGCAGTACTTC. Translation: CATSIAGSSYEQYF.